This T cell receptor beta chain was sequenced in a study of T cells in pancreatic ductal adenocarcinoma. Study-level results: Blood clonality (around 0.066) did not differ significantly from tumor (about 0.12). The resected pancreatic cancer cohort was biased toward the minority with early-stage disease. Enrichment of CD45RO+ effector over naive T cells in tumors may bias clonality.

The CDR3 is made up of 14 amino acids. J gave up 8 bases and V 4 bases, and 7 bases lay outside the gene matches. Germline CDR1 is MNHNS and CDR2 is SASEGT. Clones were read by immunoSEQ multiplex PCR, and TCRdb kept only the in-frame ones, dropping some. Of about 98,000 clones listed, around 96% are singletons. As for this clone: Its antigen is not identified.

Selected pancreatic ductal adenocarcinoma patients had undergone surgery without neoadjuvant therapy. This clonotype originated in a human donor with pancreatic ductal adenocarcinoma. Sequenced input: PBMCs. This rearrangement joins TRBV6-1 to TRBJ2-1; 8 bases match TRBD2. This chain's CDR3 is CASSAGRARDEQFF. The CDR3 DNA follows: TGTGCCAGCAGTGCCGGGAGGGCCCGGGATGAGCAGTTCTTC.